The 11 T cell receptor beta chains below come from one sample, sequenced in a study of T cell changes during pregnancy in multiple sclerosis. The repertoire was sequenced with immunoSEQ multiplex PCR; TCRdb's copy has only in-frame clones and lacks some. This table holds about 40,000 clones, approximately 90% found once. Specimen: CD4+ T cells from peripheral blood mononuclear cells, collected in the third trimester of pregnancy. These receptor sequences come from a female donor with multiple sclerosis, enrolled in a pregnancy study.

The rearrangement joins TRBV4-1 to TRBJ2-7, with 7 bases fitting TRBD2. After removal of 1 base from V and 0 bases from J, the junction contained 9 bases not matched to a gene. CDR3 length: 17 amino acids. The germline V gene has CDR1 MGHRA and CDR2 YSYEKL. The CDR3: CASSQVPLAGASYEQYF. The CDR3 region has the DNA TGCGCCAGCAGCCAAGTCCCTTTAGCGGGTGCCTCCTACGAGCAGTACTTC.

The genes are TRBV19 and TRBJ2-7, with D maybe TRBD2 (6 bases). CDR3 length: 15 residues. In germline, CDR1 is LNHDA, CDR2 SQIVND (reference sequence). V shed 3 bases and J shed 0 bases, with 12 bases lying between them. CDR3 nucleotides: TGTGCCAGTAGTATTTTAGGGAGGAGCTCCTACGAGCAGTACTTC. Protein product: CASSILGRSSYEQYF.

The rearrangement uses TRBV6-6 and TRBJ2-7, with a weak D call TRBD1 (5 bases). Between the trimmed V and J ends, which lost 4 bases and 3 bases, there was a span of 13 bases. The CDR3 spans 14 residues. Germline assignment: CDR1 MNHNY and CDR2 SVGAGI (reference sequence). The CDR3 region is CASSFSPTDYEQYF. In DNA, the CDR3 is TGTGCCAGCAGTTTTTCCCCGACAGACTACGAGCAGTACTTC.

V and J are TRBV5-1 and TRBJ1-1; D call uncertain. The CDR3 is made up of 14 amino acids. Trimming left V 6 bases short and J 3 bases short, with 15 bases between. The germline V gene encodes CDR1 SGHRS and CDR2 YFSETQ. This CDR3 is CASKTHREDTEAFF. CDR3 bases: TGCGCCAGCAAGACGCACCGGGAGGACACTGAAGCTTTCTTT.

This clone was recorded only once. The chain carries TRBV28 and TRBJ1-5, with TRBD1 identical over 7 bases. Germline V gene lookup returns CDR1 MDHEN and CDR2 SYDVKM. This CDR3 comprises 15 residues. With 5 bases clipped from V and 3 bases from J, the junction kept 7 bases outside the gene matches. The CDR3, as DNA: TGTGCCAGCAGTCGGGGGGGACAGTACAATCAGCCCCAGCATTTT. This gives the protein CASSRGGQYNQPQHF.

This clone appeared a single time. CDR3 protein: CASSLRRGPPYSNQPQHF. The CDR3 coding sequence is TGTGCCAGCAGTTTACGCCGGGGTCCCCCTTATAGCAATCAGCCCCAGCATTTT. V is TRBV28 and J is TRBJ1-5; D is unclear. The CDR3 spans 18 residues. Germline V lookup: CDR1 MDHEN, CDR2 SYDVKM. The V and J ends lost 2 bases and 0 bases respectively, with 17 bases between them.

The chain carries TRBV2 and TRBJ2-3, with unresolved D. CDR1 is SNHLY, CDR2 FYNNEI, per germline. The ends were cut back, 0 bases at V and 3 bases at J, with 4 bases in the middle. The CDR3 consists of 13 residues. This chain's CDR3 is CASSEARTDTQYF. DNA for the CDR3: TGTGCCAGCAGTGAAGCGCGGACAGATACGCAGTATTTT.

The chain has TRBV4-1 and TRBJ1-2; D perhaps matches TRBD1 (6 bases). Trimming took 1 base from V and 5 from J, leaving 8 bases between them. The germline gives CDR1 MGHRA, CDR2 YSYEKL. The CDR3 totals 13 residues. The CDR3 sequence: CASSQVGQYGYTF. The CDR3, as DNA: TGCGCCAGCAGCCAAGTAGGACAGTATGGCTACACCTTC.

The CDR3 coding sequence is TGTGCCAGCAGTCTACACCGGACTAGCGGGAGAGTTAATGAGCAGTTCTTC. Encoded protein: CASSLHRTSGRVNEQFF. V usage is TRBV27 and J usage is TRBJ2-1; 13 bases fit TRBD2. This CDR3 region has 17 residues. J was trimmed by 7 bases and V by 5 bases; bases with no gene match: 11. From germline, CDR1 is MNHEY and CDR2 SMNVEV (reference sequence).

The V gene is TRBV6-1, the J gene TRBJ2-2; TRBD1 matches 7 bases. CDR1 is MNHNS, CDR2 SASEGT, per germline. This CDR3 has 17 residues. The V and J ends lost 0 bases and 4 bases, in that order; junction bases with no gene match: 8. The CDR3 nucleotides are TGTGCCAGCAGTGAAGCGGATCAGGGGGTCGGCACCGGGGAGCTGTTTTTT. Protein sequence: CASSEADQGVGTGELFF.

This clone occurred a few times. The chain links TRBV5-8 to TRBJ2-7; 8 bases line up with TRBD2. The CDR3 totals 15 residues. The V segment lost 0 bases and the J segment 6 bases; nucleotides outside the gene matches: 8. Germline V gene sequence: CDR1 SGHTS, CDR2 YDEGEE. The CDR3 loop reads CASSLETGRAGEQYF. The CDR3 region has the DNA TGTGCCAGCAGCTTGGAAACCGGGAGGGCCGGCGAGCAGTACTTC.